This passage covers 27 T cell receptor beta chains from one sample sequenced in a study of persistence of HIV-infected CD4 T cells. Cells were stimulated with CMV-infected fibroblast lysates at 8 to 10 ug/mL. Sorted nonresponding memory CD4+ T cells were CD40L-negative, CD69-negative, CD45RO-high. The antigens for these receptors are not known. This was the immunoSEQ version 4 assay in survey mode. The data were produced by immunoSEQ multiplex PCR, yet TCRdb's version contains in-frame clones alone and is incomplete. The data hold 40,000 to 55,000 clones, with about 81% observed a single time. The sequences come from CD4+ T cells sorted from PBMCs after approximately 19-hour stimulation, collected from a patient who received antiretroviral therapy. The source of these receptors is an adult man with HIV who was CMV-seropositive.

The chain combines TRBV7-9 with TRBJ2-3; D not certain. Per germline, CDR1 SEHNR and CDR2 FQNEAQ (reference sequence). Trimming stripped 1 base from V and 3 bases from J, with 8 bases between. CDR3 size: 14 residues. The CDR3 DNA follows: TGTGCCAGCAGCTTAGAACCAGAGACAGATACGCAGTATTTT. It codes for CASSLEPETDTQYF.

In nucleotides, the CDR3 is TGCGCCAGCAGCCAAGAGCAGGGGCACACTGAAGCTTTCTTT. Its translation: CASSQEQGHTEAFF. This chain joins TRBV4-1 and TRBJ1-1, with a weak D call TRBD1 (6 bases). The germline CDR1 and CDR2 sequences are MGHRA and YSYEKL. The CDR3 is 14 residues long. Trimming removed 0 bases from V and 3 bases from J, with 8 bases in between.

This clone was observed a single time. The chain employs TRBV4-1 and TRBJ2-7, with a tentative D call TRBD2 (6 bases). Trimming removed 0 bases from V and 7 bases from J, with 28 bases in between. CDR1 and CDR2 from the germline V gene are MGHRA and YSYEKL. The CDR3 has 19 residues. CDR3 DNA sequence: TGCGCCAGCAGCCAAGAAGGAGGGAAAAAACCGCGGTCTGGTCGGGAGCAGTACTTC. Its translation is CASSQEGGKKPRSGREQYF.

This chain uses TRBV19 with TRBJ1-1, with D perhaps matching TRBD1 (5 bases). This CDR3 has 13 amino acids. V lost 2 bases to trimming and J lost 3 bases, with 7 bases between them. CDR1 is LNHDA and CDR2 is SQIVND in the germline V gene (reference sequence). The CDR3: CASSIKGDTEAFF. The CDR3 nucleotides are TGTGCCAGTAGTATAAAAGGGGACACTGAAGCTTTCTTT.

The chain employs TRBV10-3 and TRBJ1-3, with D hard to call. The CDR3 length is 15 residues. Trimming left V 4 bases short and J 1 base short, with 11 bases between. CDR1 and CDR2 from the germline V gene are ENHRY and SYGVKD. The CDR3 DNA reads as TGTGCCATCAGTGCCCCGCGGTTATCTGGAAACACCATATATTTT. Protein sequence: CAISAPRLSGNTIYF.

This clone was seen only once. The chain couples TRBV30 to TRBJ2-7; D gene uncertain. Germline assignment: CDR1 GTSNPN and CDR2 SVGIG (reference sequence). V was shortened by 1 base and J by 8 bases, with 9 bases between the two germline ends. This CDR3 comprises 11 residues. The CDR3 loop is CAWSAPSKQYF. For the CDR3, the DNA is TGTGCCTGGAGTGCCCCGAGCAAGCAGTACTTC.

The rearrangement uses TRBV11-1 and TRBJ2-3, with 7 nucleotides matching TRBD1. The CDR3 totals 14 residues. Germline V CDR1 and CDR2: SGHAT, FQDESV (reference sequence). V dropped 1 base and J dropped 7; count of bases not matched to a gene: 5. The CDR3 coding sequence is TGTGCCAGCAGCTTAGAACAGGGGAGTAATACGCAGTATTTT. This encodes CASSLEQGSNTQYF. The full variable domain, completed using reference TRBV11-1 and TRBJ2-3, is EAEVAQSPRYKITEKSQAVAFWCDPISGHATLYWYRQILGQGPELLVQFQDESVVDDSQLPKDRFSAERLKGVDSTLKIQPAELGDSAMYLCASSLEQGSNTQYFGPGTRLTVL.

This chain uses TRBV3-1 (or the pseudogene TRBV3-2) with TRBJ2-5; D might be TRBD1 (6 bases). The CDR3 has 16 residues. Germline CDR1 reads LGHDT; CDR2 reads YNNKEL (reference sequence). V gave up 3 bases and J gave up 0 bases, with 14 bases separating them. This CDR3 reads CASSQTGSAYQETQYF. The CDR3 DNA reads TGTGCCAGCAGCCAGACAGGTTCAGCATACCAAGAGACCCAGTACTTC.

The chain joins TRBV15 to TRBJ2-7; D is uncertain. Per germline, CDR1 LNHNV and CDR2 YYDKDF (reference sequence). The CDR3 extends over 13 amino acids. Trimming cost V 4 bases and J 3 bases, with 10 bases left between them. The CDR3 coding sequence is TGTGCCACCAGCATCAGAGGAGACTACGAGCAGTACTTC. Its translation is CATSIRGDYEQYF.

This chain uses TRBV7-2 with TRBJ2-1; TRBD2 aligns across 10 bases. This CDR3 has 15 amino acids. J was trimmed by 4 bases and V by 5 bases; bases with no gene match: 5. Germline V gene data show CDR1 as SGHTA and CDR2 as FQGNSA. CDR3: CASSQGTSVYNEQFF. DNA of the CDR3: TGTGCCAGCAGCCAAGGGACTAGCGTTTACAATGAGCAGTTCTTC.

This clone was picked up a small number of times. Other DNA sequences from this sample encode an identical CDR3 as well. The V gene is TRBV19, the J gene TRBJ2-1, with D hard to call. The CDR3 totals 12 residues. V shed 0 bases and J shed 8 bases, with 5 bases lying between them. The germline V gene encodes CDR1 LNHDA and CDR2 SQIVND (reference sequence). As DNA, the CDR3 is TGTGCCAGTAGTATAGATAGGGATGAGCAGTTCTTC. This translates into CASSIDRDEQFF.

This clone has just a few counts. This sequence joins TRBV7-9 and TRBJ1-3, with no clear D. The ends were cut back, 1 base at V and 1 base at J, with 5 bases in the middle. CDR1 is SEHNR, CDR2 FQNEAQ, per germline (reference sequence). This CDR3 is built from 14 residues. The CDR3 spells CASSLEFSGNTIYF. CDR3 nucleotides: TGTGCCAGCAGCTTAGAGTTTTCTGGAAACACCATATATTTT.

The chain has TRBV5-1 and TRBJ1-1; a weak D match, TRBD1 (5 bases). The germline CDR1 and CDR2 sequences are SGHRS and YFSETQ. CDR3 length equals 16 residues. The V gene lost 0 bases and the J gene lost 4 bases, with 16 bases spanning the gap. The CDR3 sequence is CASSLEKQVLSTEAFF. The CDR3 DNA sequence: TGCGCCAGCAGCTTGGAAAAACAGGTTTTGAGCACTGAAGCTTTCTTT.

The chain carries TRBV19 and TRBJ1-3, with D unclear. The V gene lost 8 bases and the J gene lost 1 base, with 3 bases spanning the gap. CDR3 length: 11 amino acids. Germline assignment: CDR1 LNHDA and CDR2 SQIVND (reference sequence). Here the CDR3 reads CASGSGNTIYF. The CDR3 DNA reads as TGTGCCAGTGGATCTGGAAACACCATATATTTT. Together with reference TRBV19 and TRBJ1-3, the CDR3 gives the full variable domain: DGGITQSPKYLFRKEGQNVTLSCEQNLNHDAMYWYRQDPGQGLRLIYYSQIVNDFQKGDIAEGYSVSREKKESFPLTVTSAQKNPTAFYLCASGSGNTIYFGEGSWLTVV.

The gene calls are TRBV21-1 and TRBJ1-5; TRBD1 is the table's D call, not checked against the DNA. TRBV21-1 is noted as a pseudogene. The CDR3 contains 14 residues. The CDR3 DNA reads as TGTGCCAGCAGACTACAGGGGGACAATCAGCCCCAGCATTTT. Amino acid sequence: CASRLQGDNQPQHF.

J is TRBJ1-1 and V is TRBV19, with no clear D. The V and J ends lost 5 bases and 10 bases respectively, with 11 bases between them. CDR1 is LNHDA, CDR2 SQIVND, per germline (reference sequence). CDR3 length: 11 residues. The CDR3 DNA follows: TGTGCCAGTAGTGACCCTATGGGAGCTTTCTTT. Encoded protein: CASSDPMGAFF.

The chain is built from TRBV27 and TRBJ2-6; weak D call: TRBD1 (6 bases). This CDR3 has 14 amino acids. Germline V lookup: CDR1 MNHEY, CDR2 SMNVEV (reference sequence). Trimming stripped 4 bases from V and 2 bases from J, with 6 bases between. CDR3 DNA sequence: TGTGCCAGCAGTTGGACAGCTGGGGCCAACGTCCTGACTTTC. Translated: CASSWTAGANVLTF.

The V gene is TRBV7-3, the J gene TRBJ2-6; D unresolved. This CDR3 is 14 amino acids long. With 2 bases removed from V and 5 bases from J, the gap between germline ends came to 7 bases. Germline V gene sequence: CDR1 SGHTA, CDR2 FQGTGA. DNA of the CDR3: TGTGCCAGCAGCTTACAAGCGAGGGCCAACGTCCTGACTTTC. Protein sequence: CASSLQARANVLTF.

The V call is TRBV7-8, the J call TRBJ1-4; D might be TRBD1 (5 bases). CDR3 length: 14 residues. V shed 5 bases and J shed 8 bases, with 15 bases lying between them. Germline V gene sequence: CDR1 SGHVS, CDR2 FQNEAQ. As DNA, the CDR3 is TGTGCCAGCAGCCCAGTTGACAGAAGCGAAAAACTGTTTTTT. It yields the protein CASSPVDRSEKLFF.

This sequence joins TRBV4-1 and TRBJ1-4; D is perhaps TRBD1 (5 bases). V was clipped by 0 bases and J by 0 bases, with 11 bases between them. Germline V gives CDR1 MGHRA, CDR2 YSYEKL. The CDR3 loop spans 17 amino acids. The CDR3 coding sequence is TGCGCCAGCAGCCAAGAAATAGACAGTGCAACTAATGAAAAACTGTTTTTT. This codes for CASSQEIDSATNEKLFF.

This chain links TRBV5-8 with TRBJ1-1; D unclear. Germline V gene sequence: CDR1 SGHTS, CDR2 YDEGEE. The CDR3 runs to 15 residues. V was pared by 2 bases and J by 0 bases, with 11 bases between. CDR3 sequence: CASSFSGMMNTEAFF. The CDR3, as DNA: TGTGCCAGCAGCTTTAGCGGTATGATGAACACTGAAGCTTTCTTT.

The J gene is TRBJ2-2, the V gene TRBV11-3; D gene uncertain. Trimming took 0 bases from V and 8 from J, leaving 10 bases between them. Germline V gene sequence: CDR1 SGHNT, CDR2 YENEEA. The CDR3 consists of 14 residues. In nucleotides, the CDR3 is TGTGCCAGCAGCTTAGAAAGTGGTCCGGGGGAGCTGTTTTTT. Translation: CASSLESGPGELFF.

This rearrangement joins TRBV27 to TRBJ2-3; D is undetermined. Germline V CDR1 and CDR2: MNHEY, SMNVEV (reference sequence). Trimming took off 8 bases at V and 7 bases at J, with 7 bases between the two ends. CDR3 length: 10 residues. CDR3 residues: CASGRNTQYF. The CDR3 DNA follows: TGTGCCAGCGGCCGCAATACGCAGTATTTT.

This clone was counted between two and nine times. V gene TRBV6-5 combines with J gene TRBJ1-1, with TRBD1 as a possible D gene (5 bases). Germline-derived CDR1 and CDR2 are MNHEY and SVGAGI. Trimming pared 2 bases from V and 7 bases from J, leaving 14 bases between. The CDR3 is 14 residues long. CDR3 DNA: TGTGCCAGCAGTTACGACAGCCACTCAGTTGAAGCTTTCTTT. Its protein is CASSYDSHSVEAFF.

CDR3 region: CASSLYPSAHEQYF. CDR3 DNA sequence: TGTGCCAGCAGTTTATACCCATCCGCCCACGAGCAGTACTTC. V and J are TRBV28 and TRBJ2-7, with D unresolved. The ends were cut back, 1 base at V and 5 bases at J, with 12 bases in the middle. Germline CDR1 and CDR2: MDHEN and SYDVKM. The CDR3 has 14 residues.

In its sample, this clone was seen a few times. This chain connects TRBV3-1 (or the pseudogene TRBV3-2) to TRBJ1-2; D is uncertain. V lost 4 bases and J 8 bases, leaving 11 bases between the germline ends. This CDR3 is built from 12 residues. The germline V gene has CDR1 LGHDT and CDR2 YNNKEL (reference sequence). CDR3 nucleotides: TGTGCCAGCAGCCTAAATGTGGGAGGCTACACCTTC. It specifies CASSLNVGGYTF.

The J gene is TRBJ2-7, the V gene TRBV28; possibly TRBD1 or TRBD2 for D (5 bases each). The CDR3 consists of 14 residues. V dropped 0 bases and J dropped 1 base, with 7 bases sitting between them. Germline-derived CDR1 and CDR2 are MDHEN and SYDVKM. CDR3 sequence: CASSLWGVSYEQYF. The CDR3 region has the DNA TGTGCCAGCAGTTTATGGGGGGTTTCCTACGAGCAGTACTTC.